A single TCR beta chain is shown here with its context. What it binds is unknown. The data derive from a study of shared clonotypes between healthy human individuals. Overall study context: Per donor, CD8 memory used one plate, CD8 naive used two, CD4 memory used three and CD4 naive used three.

CDR3 length: 14 residues. Per germline, CDR1 MNHEY and CDR2 SVGAGI. The V end was cut by 7 bases, the J end by 4 bases, with 16 bases between. Clones were sequenced by immunoSEQ multiplex PCR, and TCRdb holds only the in-frame ones, with some missing. This sample yields more than 2,000,000 clones, of which approximately 94% are seen a single time; more than 0.12% belongs to the top ten. Overall study findings and caveats: All-four-donor shared clonotypes had higher generation probabilities than non-shared clonotypes did.

The specimen sequenced was naive CD4+ T cells sorted from blood. Subset denoted: CD45RA+ positively selected. The rearrangement links TRBV6-5 to TRBJ1-2, with D possibly TRBD1 on 6 matching bases. This sequence originates from a man younger than 35 in good health. The CDR3 sequence: CASKPQGSLYGYTF. For the CDR3, the DNA is TGTGCCAGCAAACCCCAGGGGTCGCTCTATGGCTACACCTTC.